This passage covers 2 T cell receptor beta chains from one sample sequenced in a study of siplizumab effects on memory and regulatory T cells. Sequencing used immunoSEQ multiplex PCR; TCRdb keeps in-frame clones, though not all of them. The table includes over 85,000 clones, approximately 94% detected once. The specimen sequenced was CD8+ T cells sorted from blood. These receptors originate from a human donor in good health.

The chain employs TRBV6-6 and TRBJ1-2; the D is unclear. Germline loops: CDR1 MNHNY, CDR2 SVGAGI (reference sequence). This CDR3 contains 14 residues. The V end was cut by 2 bases, the J end by 3 bases, with 10 bases between. DNA for the CDR3: TGTGCCAGCAGTTACGAGGGCGGACACTATGGCTACACCTTC. Its protein is CASSYEGGHYGYTF.

The genes are TRBV4-1 and TRBJ2-7, with 8 positions matching TRBD2. V lost 6 bases to trimming and J lost 0 bases; unmatched junction nucleotides: 7. Per the germline V gene, CDR1 is MGHRA and CDR2 is YSYEKL. The CDR3 is made up of 15 amino acids. The CDR3 loop reads CASSLAGGSSYEQYF. CDR3 coding DNA: TGCGCCAGCAGTCTAGCGGGCGGGAGCTCCTACGAGCAGTACTTC.